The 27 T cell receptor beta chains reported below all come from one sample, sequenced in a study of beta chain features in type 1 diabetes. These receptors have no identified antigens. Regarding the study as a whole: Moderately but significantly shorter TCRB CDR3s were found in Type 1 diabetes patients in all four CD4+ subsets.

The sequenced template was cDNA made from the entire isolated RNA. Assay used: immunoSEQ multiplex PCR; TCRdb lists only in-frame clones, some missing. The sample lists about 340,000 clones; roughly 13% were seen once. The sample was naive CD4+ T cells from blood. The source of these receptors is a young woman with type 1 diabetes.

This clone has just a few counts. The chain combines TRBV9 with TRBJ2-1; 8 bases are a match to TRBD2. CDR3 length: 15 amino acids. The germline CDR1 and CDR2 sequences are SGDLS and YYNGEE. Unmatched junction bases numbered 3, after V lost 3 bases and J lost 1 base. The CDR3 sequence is CASSDTGGSYNEQFF. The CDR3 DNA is TGTGCCAGCAGCGATACGGGAGGGTCCTACAATGAGCAGTTCTTC.

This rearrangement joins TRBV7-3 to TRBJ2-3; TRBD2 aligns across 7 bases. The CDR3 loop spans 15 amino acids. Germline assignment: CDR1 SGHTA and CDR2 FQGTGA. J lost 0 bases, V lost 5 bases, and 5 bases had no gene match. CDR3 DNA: TGTGCCAGCAGCACGGGACTAACTAGCACAGATACGCAGTATTTT. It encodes CASSTGLTSTDTQYF. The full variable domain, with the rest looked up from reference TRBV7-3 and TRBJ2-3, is GAGVSQTPSNKVTEKGKYVELRCDPISGHTALYWYRQSLGQGPEFLIYFQGTGAADDSGLPNDRFFAVRPEGSVSTLKIQRTERGDSAVYLCASSTGLTSTDTQYFGPGTRLTVL.

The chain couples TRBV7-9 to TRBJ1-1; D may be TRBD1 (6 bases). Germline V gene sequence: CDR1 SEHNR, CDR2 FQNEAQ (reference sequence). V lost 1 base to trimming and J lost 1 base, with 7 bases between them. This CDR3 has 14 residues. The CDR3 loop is CASSLEQGNTEAFF. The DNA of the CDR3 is TGTGCCAGCAGCTTAGAACAGGGGAACACTGAAGCTTTCTTT.

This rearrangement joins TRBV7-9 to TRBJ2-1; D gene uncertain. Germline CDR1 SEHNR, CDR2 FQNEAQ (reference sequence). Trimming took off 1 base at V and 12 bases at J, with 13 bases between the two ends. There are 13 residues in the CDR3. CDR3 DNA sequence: TGTGCCAGCAGCTTAGGACAAGGTTTAGGGCAGTTCTTC. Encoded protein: CASSLGQGLGQFF.

CDR3 sequence reads: CASGDRGQQYV. CDR3 sequence (DNA): TGTGCCAGCGGGGACAGGGGGCAGCAGTACGTC. The chain employs TRBV11-2 and TRBJ2-7; TRBD1 matches 12 bases. V was pared by 8 bases and J by 8 bases, with 1 base of the junction left unmatched. The CDR3 contains 11 residues. From germline, CDR1 is SGHAT and CDR2 FQNNGV.

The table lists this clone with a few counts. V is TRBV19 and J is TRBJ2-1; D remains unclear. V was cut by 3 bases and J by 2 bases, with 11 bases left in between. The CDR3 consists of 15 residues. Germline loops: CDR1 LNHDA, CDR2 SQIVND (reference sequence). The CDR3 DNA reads TGTGCCAGTAGTATGCCTATCACCACCTACAATGAGCAGTTCTTC. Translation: CASSMPITTYNEQFF.

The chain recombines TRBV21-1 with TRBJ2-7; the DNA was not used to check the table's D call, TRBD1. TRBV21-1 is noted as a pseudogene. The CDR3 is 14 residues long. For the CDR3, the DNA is TGTGCCAGCAGCAAAGGTCCAGGGCCCTACGAGCAGTACTTC. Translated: CASSKGPGPYEQYF.

CDR3 sequence (DNA): TGTGCCAGCAGCTCCCGGACTAGCGGGAATGATGAGCAGTTCTTC. Translation: CASSSRTSGNDEQFF. The rearrangement links TRBV7-3 to TRBJ2-1; TRBD2 aligns across 12 bases. The CDR3 length is 15 residues. V shed 4 bases, J shed 8 bases, and the junction held 6 bases outside the gene matches. Germline V gives CDR1 SGHTA, CDR2 FQGTGA.

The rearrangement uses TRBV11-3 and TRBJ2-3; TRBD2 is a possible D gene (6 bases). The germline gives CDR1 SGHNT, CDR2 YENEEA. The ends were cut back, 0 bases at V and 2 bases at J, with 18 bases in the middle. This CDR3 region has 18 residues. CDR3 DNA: TGTGCCAGCAGCTTAGATCCAGTTAGGCGGGATGTCACAGATACGCAGTATTTT. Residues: CASSLDPVRRDVTDTQYF.

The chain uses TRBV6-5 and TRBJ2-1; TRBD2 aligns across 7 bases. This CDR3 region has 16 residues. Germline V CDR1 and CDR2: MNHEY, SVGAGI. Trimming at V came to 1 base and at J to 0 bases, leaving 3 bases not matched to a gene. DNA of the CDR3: TGTGCCAGCAGTTACTTCGGGAGGTACTCCTACAATGAGCAGTTCTTC. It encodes CASSYFGRYSYNEQFF.

CDR3 sequence: CASNPRGTAINQPQHF. The CDR3 region has the DNA TGTGCCAGCAACCCCCGAGGGACTGCTATCAATCAGCCCCAGCATTTT. The chain uses TRBV28 and TRBJ1-5, with D possibly TRBD1 on 5 matching bases. Trimming pared 7 bases from V and 3 bases from J, leaving 19 bases between. The CDR3 has 16 residues. The V gene's germline CDR1 is MDHEN and CDR2 SYDVKM.

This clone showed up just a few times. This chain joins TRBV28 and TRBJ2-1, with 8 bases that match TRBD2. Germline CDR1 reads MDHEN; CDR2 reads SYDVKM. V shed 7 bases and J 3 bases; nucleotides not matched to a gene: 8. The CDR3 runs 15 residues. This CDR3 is CASTGTRLGYNEQFF. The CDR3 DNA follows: TGTGCCAGCACTGGGACTAGACTGGGCTACAATGAGCAGTTCTTC.

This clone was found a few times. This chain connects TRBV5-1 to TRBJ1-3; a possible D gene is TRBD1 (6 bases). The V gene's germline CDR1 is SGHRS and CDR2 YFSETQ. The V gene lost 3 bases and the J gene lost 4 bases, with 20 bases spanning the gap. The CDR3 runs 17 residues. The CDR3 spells CASSWDTAGQAGNTIYF. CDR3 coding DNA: TGCGCCAGCAGCTGGGACACAGCCGGACAAGCGGGAAACACCATATATTTT.

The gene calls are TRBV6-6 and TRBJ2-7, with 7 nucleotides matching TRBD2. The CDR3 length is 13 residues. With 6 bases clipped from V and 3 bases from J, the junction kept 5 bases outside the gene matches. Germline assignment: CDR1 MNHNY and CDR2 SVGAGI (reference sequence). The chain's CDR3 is CASSSRGVYEQYV. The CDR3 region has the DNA TGTGCCAGCAGCTCTCGGGGGGTCTACGAGCAGTACGTC.

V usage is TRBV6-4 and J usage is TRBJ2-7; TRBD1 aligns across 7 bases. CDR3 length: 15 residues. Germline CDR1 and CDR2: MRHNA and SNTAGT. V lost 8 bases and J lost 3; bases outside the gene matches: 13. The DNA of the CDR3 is TGTGCCAGCCGCGAATACCCGGGACAGTTCTACGAGCAGTACTTC. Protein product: CASREYPGQFYEQYF.

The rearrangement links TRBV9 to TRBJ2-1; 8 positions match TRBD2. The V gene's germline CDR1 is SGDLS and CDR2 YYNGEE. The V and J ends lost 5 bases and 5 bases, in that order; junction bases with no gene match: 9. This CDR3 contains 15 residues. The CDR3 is CASSGYGRANNEQFF. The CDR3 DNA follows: TGTGCCAGCAGTGGGTACGGGAGGGCCAACAATGAGCAGTTCTTC.

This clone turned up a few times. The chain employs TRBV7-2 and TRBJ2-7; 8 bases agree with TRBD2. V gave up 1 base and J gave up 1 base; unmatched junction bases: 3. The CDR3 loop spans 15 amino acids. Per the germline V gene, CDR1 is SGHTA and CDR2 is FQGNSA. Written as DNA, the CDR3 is TGTGCCAGCAGCTTAGATAGCGGGATGTCCTACGAGCAGTACGTC. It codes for CASSLDSGMSYEQYV.

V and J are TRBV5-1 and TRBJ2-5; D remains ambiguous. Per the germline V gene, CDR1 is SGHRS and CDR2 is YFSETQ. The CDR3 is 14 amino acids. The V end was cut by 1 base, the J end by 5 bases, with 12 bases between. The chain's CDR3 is CASSLSSRLETQYF. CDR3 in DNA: TGCGCCAGCAGCTTGAGTAGTCGGTTGGAGACCCAGTACTTC.

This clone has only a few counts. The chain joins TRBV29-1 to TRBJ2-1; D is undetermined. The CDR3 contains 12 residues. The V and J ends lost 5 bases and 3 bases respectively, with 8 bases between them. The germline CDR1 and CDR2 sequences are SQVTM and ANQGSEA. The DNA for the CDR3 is TGCAGCGTTACTATAAACTACAATGAGCAGTTCTTC. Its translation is CSVTINYNEQFF.

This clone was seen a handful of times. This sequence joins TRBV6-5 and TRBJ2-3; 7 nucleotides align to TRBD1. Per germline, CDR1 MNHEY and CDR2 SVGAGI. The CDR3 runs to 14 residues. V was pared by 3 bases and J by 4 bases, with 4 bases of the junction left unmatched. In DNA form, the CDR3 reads TGTGCCAGCAGTTATAACAGGGGCCCAGATACGCAGTATTTT. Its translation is CASSYNRGPDTQYF.

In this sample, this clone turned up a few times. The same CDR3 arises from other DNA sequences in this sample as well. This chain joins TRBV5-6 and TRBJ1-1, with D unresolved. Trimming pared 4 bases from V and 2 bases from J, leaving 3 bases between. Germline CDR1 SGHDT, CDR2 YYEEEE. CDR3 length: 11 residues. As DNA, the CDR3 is TGTGCCAGCAGCCTCAACACTGAAGCTTTCTTT. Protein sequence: CASSLNTEAFF. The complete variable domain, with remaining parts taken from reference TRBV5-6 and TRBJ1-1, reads DAGVTQSPTHLIKTRGQQVTLRCSPKSGHDTVSWYQQALGQGPQFIFQYYEEEERQRGNFPDRFSGHQFPNYSSELNVNALLLGDSALYLCASSLNTEAFFGQGTRLTVV.

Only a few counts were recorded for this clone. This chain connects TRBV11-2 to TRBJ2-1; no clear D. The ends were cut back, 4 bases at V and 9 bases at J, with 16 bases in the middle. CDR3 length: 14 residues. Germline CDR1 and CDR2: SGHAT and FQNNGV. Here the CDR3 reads CASSSVVARPEQFF. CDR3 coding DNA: TGTGCCAGCAGCTCTGTGGTAGCTCGGCCTGAGCAGTTCTTC.

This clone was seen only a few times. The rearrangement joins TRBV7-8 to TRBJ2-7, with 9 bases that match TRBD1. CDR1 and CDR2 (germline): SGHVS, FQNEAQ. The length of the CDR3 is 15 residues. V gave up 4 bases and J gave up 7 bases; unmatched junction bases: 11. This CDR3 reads CASSSMTGGRSEQYF. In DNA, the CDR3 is TGTGCCAGCAGCTCAATGACAGGGGGGAGGAGTGAGCAGTACTTC.

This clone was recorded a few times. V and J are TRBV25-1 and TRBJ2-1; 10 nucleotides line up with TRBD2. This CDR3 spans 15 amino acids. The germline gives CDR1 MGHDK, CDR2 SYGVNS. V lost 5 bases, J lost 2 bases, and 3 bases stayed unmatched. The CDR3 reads CASSRTSGAYNEQFF. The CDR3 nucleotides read TGTGCCAGCAGTCGGACTAGCGGAGCCTACAATGAGCAGTTCTTC.

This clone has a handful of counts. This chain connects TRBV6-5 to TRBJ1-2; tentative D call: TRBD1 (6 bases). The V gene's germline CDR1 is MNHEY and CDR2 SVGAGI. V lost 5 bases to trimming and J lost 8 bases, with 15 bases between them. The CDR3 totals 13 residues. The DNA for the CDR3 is TGTGCCAGCAGTCCAAGGGGGACATACGGCTACACCTTC. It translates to CASSPRGTYGYTF.

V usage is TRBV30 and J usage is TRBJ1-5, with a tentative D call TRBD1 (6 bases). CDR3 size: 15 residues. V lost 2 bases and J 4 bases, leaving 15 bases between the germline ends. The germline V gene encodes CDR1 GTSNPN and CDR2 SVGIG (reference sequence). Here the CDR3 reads CAWSSPGRGNQPQHF. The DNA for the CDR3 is TGTGCCTGGAGTTCACCGGGGAGGGGGAATCAGCCCCAGCATTTT.

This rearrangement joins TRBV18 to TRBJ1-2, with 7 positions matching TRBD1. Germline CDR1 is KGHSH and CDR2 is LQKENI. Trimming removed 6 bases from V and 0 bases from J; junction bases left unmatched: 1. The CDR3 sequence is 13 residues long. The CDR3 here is CASSGQSNYGYTF. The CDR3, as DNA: TGTGCCAGCTCGGGACAGTCTAACTATGGCTACACCTTC.